This passage covers 26 T cell receptor beta chains from one sample sequenced in a study of Graves' ophthalmopathy and Graves' hyperthyroidism. Researchers took RNA transcripts and amplified TCR beta CDR3 regions from them. Second-round multiplex PCR came after first-round RT-PCR with HTBI primers. TCRdb re-called the multiplex PCR reads through MiXCR, storing one row per CDR3 protein. The sample shows under 350,000 distinct CDR3 sequences, 17% of them seen only once. Sequencing used peripheral blood. These receptors were collected from an adult man with Graves' ophthalmopathy.

This clonotype was seen at least ten times. The chain couples TRBV9 to TRBJ2-7; possibly TRBD2 for D (7 bases). The CDR3 is made up of 14 amino acids. CDR1 is SGDLS and CDR2 is YYNGEE in the germline V gene. The ends were cut back, 0 bases at V and 6 bases at J, with 13 bases in the middle. The chain's CDR3 is CASSVEGGRSEQYF. The CDR3 region has the DNA TGTGCCAGCAGCGTAGAGGGGGGGCGAAGCGAGCAGTACTTC. The full variable domain, completed using reference TRBV9 and TRBJ2-7, is DSGVTQTPKHLITATGQRVTLRCSPRSGDLSVYWYQQSLDQGLQFLIQYYNGEERAKGNILERFSAQQFPDLHSELNLSSLELGDSALYFCASSVEGGRSEQYFGPGTRLTVT.

At least ten counts were recorded for this clonotype. The V call is TRBV7-2, the J call TRBJ2-5; TRBD2 aligns across 10 bases. This CDR3 region has 15 residues. CDR1 is SGHTA, CDR2 FQGNSA, per germline. V lost 4 bases and J lost 4; bases outside the gene matches: 6. The CDR3 region is CASSSTSGVGETQYF. CDR3 bases: TGTGCCAGCAGCTCTACTAGCGGGGTTGGAGAGACCCAGTACTTC.

This clonotype came up many times. The rearrangement joins TRBV6-1 to TRBJ2-2; D is tentatively TRBD1 or TRBD2 (5 bases each). The ends were cut back, 6 bases at V and 4 bases at J, with 12 bases in the middle. The germline gives CDR1 MNHNS, CDR2 SASEGT. The CDR3 extends over 14 amino acids. CDR3: CASRGLAGTGELFF. In nucleotides, the CDR3 is TGTGCCAGCAGGGGGCTAGCAGGCACCGGGGAGCTGTTTTTT.

The table lists this clonotype with a count of one. This chain links TRBV12-3 or TRBV12-4 with TRBJ1-1; D is ambiguous. The CDR3 runs to 14 residues. V lost 5 bases and J lost 4, with 14 bases in between. CDR3: CASSLRLHSTEAFF. The CDR3, as DNA: TGTGCCAGCAGTCTCAGGTTACATAGCACTGAAGCTTTCTTT.

This chain links TRBV27 with TRBJ2-7; a possible D gene is TRBD1 (7 bases). The length of the CDR3 is 14 residues. The V end was cut by 7 bases, the J end by 6 bases, with 19 bases between. CDR1 is MNHEY and CDR2 is SMNVEV in the germline V gene (reference sequence). CDR3 nucleotide sequence: TGTGCCAGCAACCGAGGAGGGGGCGCTTCCGAGCAGTACTTC. Protein sequence: CASNRGGGASEQYF.

This clonotype was observed many times. The rearrangement uses TRBV29-1 and TRBJ2-7, with D uncertain. The V end was cut by 7 bases, the J end by 2 bases, with 15 bases between. In germline, CDR1 is SQVTM, CDR2 ANQGSEA. The CDR3 loop spans 13 amino acids. The CDR3 sequence is CSAVVHPTYEQYF. DNA of the CDR3: TGCAGCGCCGTGGTACACCCGACCTACGAGCAGTACTTC.

Ten or more counts support this clonotype. The chain combines TRBV15 with TRBJ2-7, with 7 positions matching TRBD2. J gave up 6 bases and V 4 bases, and 9 bases lay outside the gene matches. Germline V gene data show CDR1 as LNHNV and CDR2 as YYDKDF (reference sequence). The CDR3 runs to 14 residues. The CDR3 bases are TGTGCCACCAGCACGGGAGCGGGATTTCTCGAGCAGTACTTC. Residues: CATSTGAGFLEQYF.

In its sample, this clonotype was seen many times. This chain joins TRBV7-9 and TRBJ2-5; D is unclear. The CDR3 totals 15 residues. The germline gives CDR1 SEHNR, CDR2 FQNEAQ (reference sequence). V dropped 4 bases and J dropped 1 base, with 13 bases sitting between them. The chain's CDR3 is CASSSPPLRQETQYF. The CDR3 DNA is TGTGCCAGCAGCTCCCCCCCGCTACGCCAAGAGACCCAGTACTTC.

This clonotype was counted at least ten times. The V call is TRBV28, the J call TRBJ2-7; 12 nucleotides agree with TRBD2. The V segment lost 1 base and the J segment 6 bases; nucleotides outside the gene matches: 10. The CDR3 loop spans 17 amino acids. The V gene's germline CDR1 is MDHEN and CDR2 SYDVKM. CDR3 bases: TGTGCCAGCAGTTTATCGTCTAGCGGGGGGGCATCGATCGAGCAGTACTTC. Amino acid sequence: CASSLSSSGGASIEQYF.

This clonotype has just a few counts. The J gene is TRBJ2-2, the V gene TRBV11-3; possibly TRBD1 for D (6 bases). CDR1 is SGHNT and CDR2 is YENEEA in the germline V gene. Trimming left V 5 bases short and J 8 bases short, with 18 bases between. The CDR3 runs to 15 residues. The CDR3 region is CASSVSRDKAGELFF. In nucleotides, the CDR3 is TGTGCCAGCAGCGTAAGCCGGGACAAAGCTGGGGAGCTGTTTTTT.

This clonotype was picked up many times. V usage is TRBV11-2 and J usage is TRBJ1-3; D is uncertain. Germline lookup yields CDR1 SGHAT and CDR2 FQNNGV. Trimming removed 8 bases from V and 2 bases from J, with 10 bases in between. This CDR3 spans 13 amino acids. Written as DNA, the CDR3 is TGTGCCAGCTCCCCAGGCCCTGGAAACACCATATATTTT. It yields the protein CASSPGPGNTIYF.

In this sample, this clonotype turned up a few times. This chain connects TRBV7-2 to TRBJ2-7; weak D call: TRBD2 (5 bases). Germline V gene lookup returns CDR1 SGHTA and CDR2 FQGNSA. The CDR3 totals 13 residues. V was cut by 5 bases and J by 6 bases, with 14 bases left in between. CDR3 in DNA: TGTGCCAGCAGCCCTTGGCAAAGCGGCGAGCAGTACTTC. Residues: CASSPWQSGEQYF.

The rearrangement uses TRBV6-1 and TRBJ2-7, with D hard to call. Trimming shortened V by 5 bases and J by 3 bases, and 8 bases separated the two germline ends. The CDR3 covers 12 residues. Per the germline V gene, CDR1 is MNHNS and CDR2 is SASEGT. The DNA of the CDR3 is TGTGCCAGCAGTAACGACTTCTACGAGCAGTACTTC. It translates to CASSNDFYEQYF.

This clonotype was found many times. The chain combines TRBV24-1 with TRBJ1-1, with a tentative D call TRBD1 (6 bases). Between the trimmed V and J ends, which lost 7 bases and 7 bases, there was a span of 12 bases. Looked up from germline, CDR1 is KGHDR and CDR2 is SFDVKD. The CDR3 totals 12 residues. The CDR3 region has the DNA TGTGCCACCAGGAAAACAGGGTTTGAAGCTTTCTTT. Translated: CATRKTGFEAFF.

This clonotype has ten or more counts. The V gene is TRBV20-1, the J gene TRBJ1-1; D perhaps matches TRBD1 (5 bases). V was shortened by 3 bases and J by 5 bases, with 10 bases between the two germline ends. Germline CDR1 and CDR2: DFQATT and SNEGSKA (reference sequence). The CDR3 has 12 amino acids. The CDR3 region is CSASRVRTEAFF. The DNA for the CDR3 is TGCAGTGCTAGCAGGGTTCGGACTGAAGCTTTCTTT.

This clonotype showed up many times. This chain connects TRBV25-1 to TRBJ2-7; D may be TRBD1 or TRBD2 (6 bases each). The ends were cut back, 6 bases at V and 2 bases at J, with 17 bases in the middle. Germline lookup yields CDR1 MGHDK and CDR2 SYGVNS. This CDR3 is built from 15 residues. CDR3: CASSEGGTSTYEQYF. CDR3 DNA: TGTGCCAGCAGCGAAGGGGGGACAAGTACCTACGAGCAGTACTTC.

This clonotype was detected many times. V gene TRBV11-2 combines with J gene TRBJ2-5; 12 positions agree with TRBD2. This CDR3 region has 18 residues. The junction had 6 bases not matched to a gene; V was cut back by 1 base and J by 0 bases. Germline V CDR1 and CDR2: SGHAT, FQNNGV. The CDR3 coding sequence is TGTGCCAGCAGCTTAGTAGGTCTAGCGGGGGGGTACCAAGAGACCCAGTACTTC. This translates into CASSLVGLAGGYQETQYF.

The V and J genes are TRBV7-2 and TRBJ1-2; D uncertain. The germline gives CDR1 SGHTA, CDR2 FQGNSA. Trimming took off 7 bases at V and 2 bases at J, with 14 bases between the two ends. The CDR3 runs to 14 residues. The CDR3 sequence is CASNPGQFNYGYTF. As DNA, the CDR3 is TGTGCCAGCAACCCGGGTCAGTTCAACTATGGCTACACCTTC.

This clonotype has ten or more counts. The J gene is TRBJ1-1, the V gene TRBV29-1; 9 bases map to TRBD1. This CDR3 contains 15 residues. The V gene end was trimmed by 4 bases and the J gene end by 0 bases; junction bases not matched to a gene: 6. Germline CDR1 is SQVTM and CDR2 is ANQGSEA. CDR3 loop: CSVGYRGRMNTEAFF. DNA of the CDR3: TGCAGCGTTGGCTACAGGGGGCGGATGAACACTGAAGCTTTCTTT.

This clonotype was seen more than once but under ten times. A much larger clonotype is one base distant, so this may be a read error. This chain links TRBV15 with TRBJ1-2; the D gene is possibly TRBD1 (6 bases). V was pared by 2 bases and J by 5 bases, with 18 bases between. The germline V gene encodes CDR1 LNHNV and CDR2 YYDKDF (reference sequence). The CDR3 extends over 16 amino acids. The CDR3 DNA sequence: TGTGCCACCAGCAGATATAAGGGGGGGGCGCCGTATGGCTACACCTTC. Translation gives CATSRYKGGAPYGYTF.

The sample holds many counts of this clonotype. V and J are TRBV6-1 and TRBJ2-5; the D call may be TRBD1 or TRBD2 (6 bases each). CDR3 size: 13 residues. CDR1 MNHNS and CDR2 SASEGT come from the germline V gene. Between the trimmed V and J ends, which lost 7 bases and 3 bases, there was a span of 12 bases. The CDR3 DNA follows: TGTGCCAGCAAGAGGGGGGAAAAAGAGACCCAGTACTTC. Residues: CASKRGEKETQYF.

The table lists this clonotype with many counts. The genes are TRBV6-1 and TRBJ2-7, with TRBD1 matching over 7 bases. J gave up 0 bases and V 1 base, and 6 bases lay outside the gene matches. The CDR3 loop spans 16 amino acids. Germline V CDR1 and CDR2: MNHNS, SASEGT. CDR3 nucleotide sequence: TGTGCCAGCAGTGAAGTTGGACAGGAGATCTCCTACGAGCAGTACTTC. Protein product: CASSEVGQEISYEQYF.

At least ten counts were recorded for this clonotype. V usage is TRBV20-1 and J usage is TRBJ2-7, with 8 bases that match TRBD2. The CDR3 is 15 residues long. Germline V gene lookup returns CDR1 DFQATT and CDR2 SNEGSKA (reference sequence). V was clipped by 3 bases and J by 4 bases; unmatched bases: 11. The CDR3 loop is CSARIRGGDMYEQYF. The CDR3 nucleotides are TGCAGTGCTAGGATCCGGGGGGGCGATATGTACGAGCAGTACTTC.

This clonotype was counted many times. V and J are TRBV7-2 and TRBJ1-2; 10 nucleotides line up with TRBD1. V was clipped by 5 bases and J by 6 bases; unmatched bases: 9. Germline assignment: CDR1 SGHTA and CDR2 FQGNSA. This CDR3 has 15 amino acids. The DNA of the CDR3 is TGTGCCAGCAGCCGGCCGGGACAGGGGCTCAATGGCTACACCTTC. Protein: CASSRPGQGLNGYTF.

Notes on this clonotype: A read error may be the cause here, since a much bigger clone is one base away. The V gene is TRBV11-2, the J gene TRBJ2-5; D call uncertain. Germline V gene data show CDR1 as SGHAT and CDR2 as FQNNGV. This CDR3 spans 14 amino acids. CDR3 nucleotides: TGTGCCAGCAGCTTAGGGCAGAATCAAGAGACCCAGCACTTC. Translation gives CASSLGQNQETQHF. Based on the CDR3 plus reference TRBV11-2 and TRBJ2-5, the full variable domain is EAGVAQSPRYKIIEKRQSVAFWCNPISGHATLYWYQQILGQGPKLLIQFQNNGVVDDSQLPKDRFSAERLKGVDSTLKIQPAKLEDSAVYLCASSLGQNQETQHFGPGTRLLVL.

This clonotype came up many times. The chain recombines TRBV12-3 or TRBV12-4 with TRBJ1-2; D unclear. Deletions cut 5 bases from V and 6 bases from J, with 7 bases between. The length of the CDR3 is 11 residues. CDR3 loop: CASSPQDGYTF. As DNA, the CDR3 is TGTGCCAGCAGTCCTCAAGATGGCTACACCTTC.